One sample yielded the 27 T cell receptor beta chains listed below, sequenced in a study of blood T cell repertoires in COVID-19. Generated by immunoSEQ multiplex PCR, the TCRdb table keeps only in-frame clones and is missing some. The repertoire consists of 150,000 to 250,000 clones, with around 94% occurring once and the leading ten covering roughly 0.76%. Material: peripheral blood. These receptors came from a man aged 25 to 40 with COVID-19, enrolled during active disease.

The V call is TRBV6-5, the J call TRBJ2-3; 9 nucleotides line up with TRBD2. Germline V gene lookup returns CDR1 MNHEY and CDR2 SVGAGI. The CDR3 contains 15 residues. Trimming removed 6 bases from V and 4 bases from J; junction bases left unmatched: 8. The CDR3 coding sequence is TGTGCCAGCAGGAGAGCGGGGGGTTGGGCAGATACGCAGTATTTT. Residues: CASRRAGGWADTQYF.

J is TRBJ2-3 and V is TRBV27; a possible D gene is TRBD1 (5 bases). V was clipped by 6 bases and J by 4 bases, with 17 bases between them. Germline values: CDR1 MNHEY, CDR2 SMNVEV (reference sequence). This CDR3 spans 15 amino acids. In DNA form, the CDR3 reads TGTGCCAGCAGAGGTTGGCAGGGTTCCCCAGATACGCAGTATTTT. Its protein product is CASRGWQGSPDTQYF.

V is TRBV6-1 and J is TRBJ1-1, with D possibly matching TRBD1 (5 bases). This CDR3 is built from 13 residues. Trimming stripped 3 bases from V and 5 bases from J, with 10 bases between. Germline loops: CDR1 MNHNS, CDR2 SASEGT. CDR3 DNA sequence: TGTGCCAGCAGTGATCGGGGGGTGACTGAAGCTTTCTTT. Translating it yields CASSDRGVTEAFF.

CDR3 sequence: CASSLSREWRGYTF. In DNA form, the CDR3 reads TGTGCCAGCAGCTTAAGCCGCGAATGGCGGGGCTACACCTTC. V and J are TRBV7-9 and TRBJ1-2; D unresolved. V gave up 2 bases and J gave up 8 bases, with 15 bases separating them. Per the germline V gene, CDR1 is SEHNR and CDR2 is FQNEAQ (reference sequence). The CDR3 spans 14 residues.

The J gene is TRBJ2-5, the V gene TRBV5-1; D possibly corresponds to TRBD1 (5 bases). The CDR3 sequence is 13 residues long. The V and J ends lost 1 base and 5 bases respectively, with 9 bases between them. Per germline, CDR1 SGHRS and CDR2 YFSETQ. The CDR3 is CASSLRQLETQYF. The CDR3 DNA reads TGCGCCAGCAGCTTGAGACAGCTCGAGACCCAGTACTTC.

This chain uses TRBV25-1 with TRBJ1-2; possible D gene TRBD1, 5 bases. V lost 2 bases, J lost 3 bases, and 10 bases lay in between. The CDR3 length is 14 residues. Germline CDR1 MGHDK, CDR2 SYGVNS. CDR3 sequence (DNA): TGTGCCAGCAGTGAAGGGGAGGGGCACTATGGCTACACCTTC. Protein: CASSEGEGHYGYTF.

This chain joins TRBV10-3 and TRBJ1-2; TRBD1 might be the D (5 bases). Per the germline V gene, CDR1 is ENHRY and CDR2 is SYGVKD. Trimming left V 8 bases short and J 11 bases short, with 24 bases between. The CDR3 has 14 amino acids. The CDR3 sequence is CAISPGGTPQLYTF. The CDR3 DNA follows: TGTGCCATCTCCCCTGGGGGGACTCCACAACTTTACACCTTC.

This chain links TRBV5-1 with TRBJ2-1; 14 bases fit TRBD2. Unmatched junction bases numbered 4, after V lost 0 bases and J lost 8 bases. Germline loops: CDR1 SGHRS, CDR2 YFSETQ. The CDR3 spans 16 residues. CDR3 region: CASSLGLAGGLHEQFF. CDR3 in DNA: TGCGCCAGCAGCTTGGGACTAGCGGGGGGGTTACATGAGCAGTTCTTC.

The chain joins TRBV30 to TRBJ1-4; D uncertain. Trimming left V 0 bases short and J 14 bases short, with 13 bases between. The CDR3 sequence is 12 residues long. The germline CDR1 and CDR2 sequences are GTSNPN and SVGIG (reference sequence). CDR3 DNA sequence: TGTGCCTGGAGTGTAGCGGGCCGGCGGCTGTTTTTT. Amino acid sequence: CAWSVAGRRLFF.

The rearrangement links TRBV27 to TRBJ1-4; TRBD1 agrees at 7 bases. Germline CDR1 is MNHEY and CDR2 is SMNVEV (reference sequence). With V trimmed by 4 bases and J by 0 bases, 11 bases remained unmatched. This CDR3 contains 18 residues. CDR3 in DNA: TGTGCCAGCAGTTCCGGGACAGCAGGATTGGCAACTAATGAAAAACTGTTTTTT. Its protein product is CASSSGTAGLATNEKLFF.

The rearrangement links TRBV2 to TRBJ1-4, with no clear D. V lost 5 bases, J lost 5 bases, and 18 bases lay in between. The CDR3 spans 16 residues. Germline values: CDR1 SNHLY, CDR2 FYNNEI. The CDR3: CASSTNPGRLNEKLFF. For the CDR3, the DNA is TGTGCCAGCAGTACTAACCCGGGGAGGTTGAATGAAAAACTGTTTTTT.

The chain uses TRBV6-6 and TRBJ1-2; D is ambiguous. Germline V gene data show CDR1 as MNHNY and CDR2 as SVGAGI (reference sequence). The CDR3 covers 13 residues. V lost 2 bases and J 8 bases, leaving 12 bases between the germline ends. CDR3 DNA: TGTGCCAGCAGTTACACTGAGGAGTCGGGCTACACCTTC. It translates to CASSYTEESGYTF.

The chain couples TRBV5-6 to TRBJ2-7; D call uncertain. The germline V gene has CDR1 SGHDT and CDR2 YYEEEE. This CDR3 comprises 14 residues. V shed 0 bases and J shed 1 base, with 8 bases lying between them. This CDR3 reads CASSLGLRSYEQYF. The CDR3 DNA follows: TGTGCCAGCAGCTTGGGTCTCAGGTCCTACGAGCAGTACTTC. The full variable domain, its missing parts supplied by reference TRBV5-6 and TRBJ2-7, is DAGVTQSPTHLIKTRGQQVTLRCSPKSGHDTVSWYQQALGQGPQFIFQYYEEEERQRGNFPDRFSGHQFPNYSSELNVNALLLGDSALYLCASSLGLRSYEQYFGPGTRLTVT.

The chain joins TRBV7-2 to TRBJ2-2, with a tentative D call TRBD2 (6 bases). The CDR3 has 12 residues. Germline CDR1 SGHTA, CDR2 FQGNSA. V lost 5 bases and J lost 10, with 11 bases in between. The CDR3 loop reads CASSPGGLELFF. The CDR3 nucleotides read TGTGCCAGCAGCCCCGGGGGTCTGGAGCTGTTTTTT.

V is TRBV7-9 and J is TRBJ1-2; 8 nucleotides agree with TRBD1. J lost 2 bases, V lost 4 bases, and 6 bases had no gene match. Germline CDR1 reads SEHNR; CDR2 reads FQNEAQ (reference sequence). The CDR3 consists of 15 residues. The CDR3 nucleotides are TGTGCCAGCAGCTCATCCCGGGACAGGAACTATGGCTACACCTTC. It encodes CASSSSRDRNYGYTF.

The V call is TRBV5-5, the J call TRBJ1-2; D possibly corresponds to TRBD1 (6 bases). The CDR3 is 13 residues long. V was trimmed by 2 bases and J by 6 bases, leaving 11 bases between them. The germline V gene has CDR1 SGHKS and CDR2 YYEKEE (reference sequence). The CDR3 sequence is CASSFGRGDGYTF. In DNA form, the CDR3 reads TGTGCCAGCAGCTTCGGCAGGGGTGATGGCTACACCTTC.

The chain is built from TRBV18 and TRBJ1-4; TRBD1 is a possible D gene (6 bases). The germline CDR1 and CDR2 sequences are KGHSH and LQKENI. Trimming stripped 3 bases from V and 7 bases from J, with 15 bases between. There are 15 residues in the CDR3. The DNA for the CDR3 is TGTGCCAGCTCACCTTCCCGGGACAATCCTGAAAAACTGTTTTTT. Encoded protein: CASSPSRDNPEKLFF. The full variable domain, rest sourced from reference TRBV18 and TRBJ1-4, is NAGVMQNPRHLVRRRGQEARLRCSPMKGHSHVYWYRQLPEEGLKFMVYLQKENIIDESGMPKERFSAEFPKEGPSILRIQQVVRGDSAAYFCASSPSRDNPEKLFFGSGTQLSVL.

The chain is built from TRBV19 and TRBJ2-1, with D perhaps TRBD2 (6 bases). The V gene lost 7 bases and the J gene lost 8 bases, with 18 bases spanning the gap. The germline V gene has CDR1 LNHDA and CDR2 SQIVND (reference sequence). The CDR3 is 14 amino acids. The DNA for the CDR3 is TGTGCCAGTAAAGTAGGACCGGAGGGGTATGAGCAGTTCTTC. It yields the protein CASKVGPEGYEQFF.

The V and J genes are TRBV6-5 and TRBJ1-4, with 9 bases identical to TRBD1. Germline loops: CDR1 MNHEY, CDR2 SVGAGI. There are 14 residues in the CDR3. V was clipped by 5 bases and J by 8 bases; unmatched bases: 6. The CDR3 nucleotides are TGTGCCAGCAGTAAACAGGGGGCAGGGGAAAAACTGTTTTTT. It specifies CASSKQGAGEKLFF.

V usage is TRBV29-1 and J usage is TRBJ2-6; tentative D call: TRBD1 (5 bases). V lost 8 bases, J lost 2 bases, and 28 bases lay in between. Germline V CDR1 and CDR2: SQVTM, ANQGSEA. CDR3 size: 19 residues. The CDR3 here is CSNRRGHRDTGPGANVLTF. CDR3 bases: TGCAGCAACCGACGAGGACATAGGGATACTGGCCCTGGGGCCAACGTCCTGACTTTC.

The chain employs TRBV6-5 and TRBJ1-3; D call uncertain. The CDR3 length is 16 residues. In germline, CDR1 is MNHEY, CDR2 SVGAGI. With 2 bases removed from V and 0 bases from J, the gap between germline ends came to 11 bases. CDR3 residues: CASSYDWANSGNTIYF. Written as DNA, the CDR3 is TGTGCCAGCAGTTACGATTGGGCGAACTCTGGAAACACCATATATTTT.

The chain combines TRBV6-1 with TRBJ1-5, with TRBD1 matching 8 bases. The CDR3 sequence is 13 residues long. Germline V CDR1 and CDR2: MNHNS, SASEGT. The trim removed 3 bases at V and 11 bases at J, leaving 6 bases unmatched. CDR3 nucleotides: TGTGCCAGCAGTGATTGGACAGGGCCGGCCCAGCATTTT. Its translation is CASSDWTGPAQHF.

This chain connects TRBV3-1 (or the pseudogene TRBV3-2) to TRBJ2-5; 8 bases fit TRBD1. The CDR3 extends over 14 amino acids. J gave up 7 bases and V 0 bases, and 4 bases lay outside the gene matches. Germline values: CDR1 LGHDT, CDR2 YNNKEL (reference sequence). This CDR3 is CASSQDLTGGTQYF. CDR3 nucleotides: TGTGCCAGCAGCCAAGACCTTACAGGGGGGACCCAGTACTTC.

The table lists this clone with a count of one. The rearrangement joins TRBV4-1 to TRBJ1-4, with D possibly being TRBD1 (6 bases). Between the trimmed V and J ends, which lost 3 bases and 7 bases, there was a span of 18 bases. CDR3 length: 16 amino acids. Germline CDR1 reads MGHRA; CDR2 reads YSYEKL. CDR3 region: CASSQIVQGAAEKLFF. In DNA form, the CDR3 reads TGCGCCAGCAGCCAGATTGTACAGGGCGCGGCTGAAAAACTGTTTTTT.

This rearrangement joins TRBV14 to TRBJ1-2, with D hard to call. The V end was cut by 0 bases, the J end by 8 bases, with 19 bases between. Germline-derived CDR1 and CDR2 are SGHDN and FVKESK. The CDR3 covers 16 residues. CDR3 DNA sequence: TGTGCCAGCAGCCAAGATTCACGGACGGGATCCTGGGGCTACACCTTC. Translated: CASSQDSRTGSWGYTF.

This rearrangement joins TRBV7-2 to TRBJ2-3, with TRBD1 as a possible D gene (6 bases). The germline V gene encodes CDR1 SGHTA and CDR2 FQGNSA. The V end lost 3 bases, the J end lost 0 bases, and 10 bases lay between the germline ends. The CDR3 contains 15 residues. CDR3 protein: CASSLMGASTDTQYF. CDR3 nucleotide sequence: TGTGCCAGCAGCTTGATGGGGGCCAGCACAGATACGCAGTATTTT.

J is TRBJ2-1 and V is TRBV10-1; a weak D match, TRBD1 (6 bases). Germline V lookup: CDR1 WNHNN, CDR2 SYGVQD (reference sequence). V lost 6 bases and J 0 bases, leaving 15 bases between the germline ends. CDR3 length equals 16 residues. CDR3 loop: CASSLTGDSSYNEQFF. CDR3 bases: TGCGCCAGCAGCCTGACAGGAGATAGCTCCTACAATGAGCAGTTCTTC.